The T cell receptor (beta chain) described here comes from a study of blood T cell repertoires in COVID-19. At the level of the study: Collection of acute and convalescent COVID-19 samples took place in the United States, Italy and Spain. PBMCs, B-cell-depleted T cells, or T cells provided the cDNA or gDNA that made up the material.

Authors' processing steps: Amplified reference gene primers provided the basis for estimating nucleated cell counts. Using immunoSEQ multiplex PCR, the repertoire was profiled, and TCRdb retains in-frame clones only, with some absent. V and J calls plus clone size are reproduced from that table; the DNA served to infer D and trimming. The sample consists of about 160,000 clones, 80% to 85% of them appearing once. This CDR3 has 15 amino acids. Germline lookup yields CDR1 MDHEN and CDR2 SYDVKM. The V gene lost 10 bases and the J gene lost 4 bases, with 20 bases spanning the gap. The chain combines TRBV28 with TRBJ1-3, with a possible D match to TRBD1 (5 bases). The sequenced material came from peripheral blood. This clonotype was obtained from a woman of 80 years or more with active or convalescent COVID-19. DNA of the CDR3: TGTGCCACCCATAGGGGCGGGGGAGACGGAAACACCATATATTTT. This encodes CATHRGGGDGNTIYF. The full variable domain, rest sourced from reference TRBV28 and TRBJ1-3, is DVKVTQSSRYLVKRTGEKVFLECVQDMDHENMFWYRQDPGLGLRLIYFSYDVKMKEKGDIPEGYSVSREKKERFSLILESASTNQTSMYLCATHRGGGDGNTIYFGEGSWLTVV.